The 18 T cell receptor beta chains in this list originate from one sample, sequenced in a study of blood T cell repertoires in COVID-19. Generated by immunoSEQ multiplex PCR, the TCRdb table keeps only in-frame clones and is missing some. The table lists under 200,000 clones, approximately 89% of them singletons, with roughly 0.77% in the top ten. The sequenced material came from PBMCs or T cells enriched from blood (not recorded which). These receptors were collected from a woman between 18 and 29 years old who had recovered from COVID-19.

This clone was seen more than once but under ten times. The V call is TRBV7-2, the J call TRBJ2-7; the D gene is possibly TRBD1 (5 bases). The germline V gene encodes CDR1 SGHTA and CDR2 FQGNSA. This CDR3 has 14 residues. V was trimmed by 0 bases and J by 3 bases, leaving 9 bases between them. This CDR3 is CASSLATDNYEQYF. The CDR3 DNA is TGTGCCAGCAGCTTAGCGACAGACAACTACGAGCAGTACTTC. The full variable domain, rest sourced from reference TRBV7-2 and TRBJ2-7, is GAGVSQSPSNKVTEKGKDVELRCDPISGHTALYWYRQSLGQGLEFLIYFQGNSAPDKSGLPSDRFSAERTGGSVSTLTIQRTQQEDSAVYLCASSLATDNYEQYFGPGTRLTVT.

This clone was seen only a few times. This chain joins TRBV18 and TRBJ2-7; weak D call: TRBD2 (5 bases). Germline V gives CDR1 KGHSH, CDR2 LQKENI. This CDR3 has 14 amino acids. Deletions cut 2 bases from V and 6 bases from J, with 14 bases between. CDR3 region: CASSPEVRVSEQYF. DNA for the CDR3: TGTGCCAGCTCACCAGAGGTGCGGGTAAGCGAGCAGTACTTC.

CDR3 sequence reads: CASSLSRQGAFTGELFF. The CDR3 DNA is TGTGCCAGCAGCTTGTCCCGGCAGGGGGCGTTCACCGGGGAGCTGTTTTTT. The chain links TRBV5-4 to TRBJ2-2; TRBD1 matches at 8 bases. J lost 4 bases, V lost 1 base, and 9 bases had no gene match. The CDR3 has 17 residues. Per germline, CDR1 SGHNT and CDR2 YYREEE (reference sequence).

In DNA, the CDR3 is TGCAGCGTAGTGGACATCTGGAACATTCAGTACTTC. It encodes CSVVDIWNIQYF. The chain couples TRBV29-1 to TRBJ2-4, with a tentative D call TRBD1 (5 bases). This CDR3 contains 12 residues. The ends were cut back, 6 bases at V and 7 bases at J, with 13 bases in the middle. Germline lookup yields CDR1 SQVTM and CDR2 ANQGSEA.

The rearrangement uses TRBV7-6 and TRBJ2-3; 8 bases fit TRBD2. J lost 2 bases, V lost 5 bases, and 18 bases had no gene match. CDR3 size: 19 residues. The germline gives CDR1 SGHVS, CDR2 FNYEAQ. CDR3 DNA: TGTGCCAGCAGCCAGGCCCCGGGGACTAGTGGTTCTTTCACAGATACGCAGTATTTT. It specifies CASSQAPGTSGSFTDTQYF.

About this clone itself: A read error may account for a junction end that differs from germline. This chain joins TRBV7-7 and TRBJ2-5, with TRBD2 matching over 7 bases. The CDR3 runs to 14 residues. Germline V gene lookup returns CDR1 SSHAT and CDR2 FNYEAQ (reference sequence). The CDR3 bases are TGTGCTAGCAGCTCCTGGGGGGGTGCAGAGACCCAGTACTTC. Its protein is CASSSWGGAETQYF.

The chain employs TRBV5-4 and TRBJ2-3, with 7 bases identical to TRBD2. Per the germline V gene, CDR1 is SGHNT and CDR2 is YYREEE (reference sequence). The trim removed 1 base at V and 3 bases at J, leaving 8 bases unmatched. This CDR3 is built from 16 residues. CDR3 loop: CASSLRAGVLTDTQYF. The CDR3 bases are TGTGCCAGCAGCTTGCGTGCGGGAGTCCTTACAGATACGCAGTATTTT.

The sample holds one count of this clone. V gene TRBV11-2 combines with J gene TRBJ2-7, with 7 bases lining up with TRBD1. Germline V CDR1 and CDR2: SGHAT, FQNNGV. The CDR3 covers 15 residues. After removal of 3 bases from V and 5 bases from J, the junction contained 10 bases not matched to a gene. The CDR3 is CASSLRGPDNHEQYF. The CDR3 DNA sequence: TGTGCCAGCAGCTTGAGGGGGCCCGATAACCACGAGCAGTACTTC. Full variable domain (outside the CDR3, taken from reference TRBV11-2 and TRBJ2-7): EAGVAQSPRYKIIEKRQSVAFWCNPISGHATLYWYQQILGQGPKLLIQFQNNGVVDDSQLPKDRFSAERLKGVDSTLKIQPAKLEDSAVYLCASSLRGPDNHEQYFGPGTRLTVT.

The V gene is TRBV19, the J gene TRBJ1-6, with 7 bases identical to TRBD1. Germline V lookup: CDR1 LNHDA, CDR2 SQIVND (reference sequence). V lost 8 bases to trimming and J lost 6 bases; unmatched junction nucleotides: 10. CDR3 length: 15 residues. CDR3 in amino acids: CASAWGTALNSPLHF. Written as DNA, the CDR3 is TGTGCCAGTGCTTGGGGGACAGCTCTTAATTCACCCCTCCACTTT. Based on the CDR3 plus reference TRBV19 and TRBJ1-6, the full variable domain is DGGITQSPKYLFRKEGQNVTLSCEQNLNHDAMYWYRQDPGQGLRLIYYSQIVNDFQKGDIAEGYSVSREKKESFPLTVTSAQKNPTAFYLCASAWGTALNSPLHFGNGTRLTVT.

CDR3 coding DNA: TGTGCCAGCAGTTCCGGGACTAACCTAATCGCCTACGAGCAGTACTTC. Its translation: CASSSGTNLIAYEQYF. This sequence joins TRBV6-2 or TRBV6-3 and TRBJ2-7; TRBD2 agrees at 7 bases. There are 16 residues in the CDR3. V trimming: 4 bases; J trimming: 2 bases; junction bases outside the gene matches: 11. The germline V gene has CDR1 MNHEY and CDR2 SVGEGT.

The chain uses TRBV10-3 and TRBJ2-7; 8 nucleotides agree with TRBD2. Germline CDR1 and CDR2: ENHRY and SYGVKD. V was clipped by 2 bases and J by 0 bases; unmatched bases: 3. The CDR3 covers 15 residues. The CDR3 region has the DNA TGTGCCATCAGTGAGACTAGCGGAGCCTCCTACGAGCAGTACTTC. Translated, it gives CAISETSGASYEQYF.

This chain uses TRBV5-1 with TRBJ2-1; 12 nucleotides match TRBD2. The CDR3 loop spans 17 amino acids. Losses at the gene ends were 0 bases for V and 7 bases for J; bases not matched to a gene: 8. Germline-derived CDR1 and CDR2 are SGHRS and YFSETQ. The CDR3 loop reads CASSLEWSSGRVNEQFF. The CDR3 bases are TGCGCCAGCAGCTTGGAGTGGTCTAGCGGGAGGGTGAATGAGCAGTTCTTC.

V is TRBV27 and J is TRBJ1-6; D is ambiguous. The CDR3 is 13 amino acids. CDR1 and CDR2 (germline): MNHEY, SMNVEV (reference sequence). Trimming left V 0 bases short and J 8 bases short, with 5 bases between. CDR3 amino acids: CASSLSSYSPLHF. CDR3 in DNA: TGTGCCAGCAGTTTATCATCGTATTCACCCCTCCACTTT.

This clone appeared a single time. The rearrangement joins TRBV12-3 or TRBV12-4 to TRBJ2-7; D may be TRBD1 (5 bases). V lost 2 bases, J lost 2 bases, and 7 bases lay in between. This CDR3 is 13 amino acids long. The CDR3 DNA follows: TGTGCCAGCAGTTTAAGGGGTCCCTACGAGCAGTACTTC. Amino acid sequence: CASSLRGPYEQYF.

The J gene is TRBJ2-5, the V gene TRBV5-6; TRBD1 agrees at 10 bases. This CDR3 has 16 amino acids. Trimming cost V 4 bases and J 4 bases; bases outside gene matches: 10. Germline values: CDR1 SGHDT, CDR2 YYEEEE. The CDR3 loop is CASSIRVGQGIETQYF. The CDR3, as DNA: TGTGCCAGCAGCATACGAGTGGGACAGGGGATAGAGACCCAGTACTTC.

The rearrangement links TRBV28 to TRBJ2-7; D gene uncertain. The V gene's germline CDR1 is MDHEN and CDR2 SYDVKM. V lost 1 base, J lost 6 bases, and 13 bases lay in between. The CDR3 is made up of 14 amino acids. CDR3 loop: CASSLFGRRGEQYF. CDR3 nucleotides: TGTGCCAGCAGTTTATTTGGTAGACGCGGCGAGCAGTACTTC.

This clone has just one count. The chain combines TRBV3-1 (or the pseudogene TRBV3-2) with TRBJ2-2; TRBD1 aligns across 8 bases. The CDR3 contains 14 residues. The V gene's germline CDR1 is LGHDT and CDR2 YNNKEL (reference sequence). V dropped 4 bases and J dropped 5; count of bases not matched to a gene: 3. The CDR3 nucleotides read TGTGCCAGCAGCCCGGACAGGGCAACCGGGGAGCTGTTTTTT. It yields the protein CASSPDRATGELFF.

V is TRBV6-2 or TRBV6-3 and J is TRBJ2-7, with 10 nucleotides matching TRBD1. Germline V gene data show CDR1 as MNHEY and CDR2 as SVGEGT. The ends lost 7 bases at V and 5 bases at J; junction bases unmatched: 11. The CDR3 length is 15 residues. CDR3 amino acids: CASIPGTGDFDEQYF. In nucleotides, the CDR3 is TGTGCCAGCATCCCCGGGACAGGGGATTTCGACGAGCAGTACTTC.